This passage covers 29 T cell receptor beta chains from one sample sequenced in a study of beta chain features in type 1 diabetes (dated by TCRdb to 2017 to 2018). Receptor amplification or capture employed the immunoSEQ multiplex PCR assay. The entire isolated RNA was reverse transcribed using the High Capacity cDNA Reverse Transcription Kit, and thus expressed TCRB transcripts were sequenced. The table comes from immuneACCESS by way of TCRdb, which keeps in-frame sequences with V and J called. Part of the clones is missing from these tables; in studies checked, under half for an unresolved V gene and the rest for unknown reasons. The sample profile shows a few hundred thousand clones; around an eighth of them were found once. The biggest ten clones account for about 0.01% of the sample. What the work shows at the level of the full study, not this receptor alone: Type 1 diabetes patients showed a moderate but significant shortening of TCRB CDR3 length in all four CD4+ subsets.

For these TCRs, the target antigens are not known. The sequenced material came from naive CD4+ T cells from blood. Read against the paper, the sample's cell subset or site label means: true naive CD4+ T cells. Receptors were obtained from a woman aged 18-29 years with type 1 diabetes.

The gene calls are TRBV2 and TRBJ2-1; D may be TRBD1 (6 bases). V was cut by 7 bases and J by 10 bases, with 17 bases left in between. Germline V gene sequence: CDR1 SNHLY, CDR2 FYNNEI. CDR3 length: 13 amino acids. In DNA, the CDR3 is TGTGCCAGCAAGCAACAGGGTAATGGGGAGCAGTTCTTC. Amino acids: CASKQQGNGEQFF.

This clone was seen more than once but under ten times. The chain couples TRBV21-1 to TRBJ2-5; TRBD2 is the table's D call and was not checked against the DNA. TRBV21-1 has pseudogene status. The CDR3 extends over 15 amino acids. The CDR3 region has the DNA TGTGCCAGCAGCTCTTTTGTATGTGGCGGAGAGACCCAGTACTTC. Protein: CASSSFVCGGETQYF.

The chain recombines TRBV6-1 with TRBJ2-1, with 7 positions matching TRBD1. Trimming took 3 bases from V and 7 from J; bases not matched to a gene: 12. Per germline, CDR1 MNHNS and CDR2 SASEGT. The CDR3 consists of 16 residues. CDR3 coding DNA: TGTGCCAGCAGTGATAAGGGGGCTATTCCCCCTAATGAGCAGTTCTTC. Translating it yields CASSDKGAIPPNEQFF.

In its sample, this clone was seen a few times. The chain recombines TRBV15 with TRBJ2-7; a weak D match, TRBD1 (6 bases). Looked up from germline, CDR1 is LNHNV and CDR2 is YYDKDF (reference sequence). Trimming removed 1 base at V and 7 bases at J, with 23 bases between. The CDR3 contains 17 residues. The CDR3 DNA sequence: TGTGCCACCAGCAGAGGCGGCGTCGTGGGGGCTTTCGGGGAGCAGTACTTC. Its translation: CATSRGGVVGAFGEQYF. The full variable domain, completed using reference TRBV15 and TRBJ2-7, is DAMVIQNPRYQVTQFGKPVTLSCSQTLNHNVMYWYQQKSSQAPKLLFHYYDKDFNNEADTPDNFQSRRPNTSFCFLDIRSPGLGDTAMYLCATSRGGVVGAFGEQYFGPGTRLTVT.

The J gene is TRBJ1-2, the V gene TRBV7-2; D not certain. Trimming took 4 bases from V and 4 from J, leaving 10 bases between them. CDR1 is SGHTA, CDR2 FQGNSA, per germline. CDR3 size: 13 residues. The DNA of the CDR3 is TGTGCCAGCAGCTCGAACAGAGTCTATGGCTACACCTTC. Translating gives CASSSNRVYGYTF.

This clone showed up just a few times. V gene TRBV7-2 combines with J gene TRBJ1-1; tentative D call: TRBD1 (6 bases). The V end lost 2 bases, the J end lost 8 bases, and 15 bases lay between the germline ends. The CDR3 is made up of 14 amino acids. The germline V gene encodes CDR1 SGHTA and CDR2 FQGNSA. The CDR3 region is CASSLIRNREEAFF. CDR3 sequence (DNA): TGTGCCAGCAGCTTAATCCGGAACAGGGAAGAAGCTTTCTTT.

CDR3: CASSAGLETQYF. DNA for the CDR3: TGTGCCAGCAGCGCGGGATTGGAGACCCAGTACTTC. This chain links TRBV9 with TRBJ2-5; TRBD2 might be the D (5 bases). The CDR3 consists of 12 residues. Germline values: CDR1 SGDLS, CDR2 YYNGEE. V was trimmed by 3 bases and J by 5 bases, leaving 8 bases between them.

The rearrangement uses TRBV29-1 and TRBJ1-5; D might be TRBD1 (6 bases). Germline V gene sequence: CDR1 SQVTM, CDR2 ANQGSEA. The CDR3 runs 13 residues. With 6 bases removed from V and 7 bases from J, the gap between germline ends came to 16 bases. CDR3 protein: CSVSNRVGQPQHF. CDR3 nucleotide sequence: TGCAGCGTCTCCAACAGGGTTGGACAGCCCCAGCATTTT. Complete variable domain (other parts from reference TRBV29-1 and TRBJ1-5): SAVISQKPSRDICQRGTSLTIQCQVDSQVTMMFWYRQQPGQSLTLIATANQGSEATYESGFVIDKFPISRPNLTFSTLTVSNMSPEDSSIYLCSVSNRVGQPQHFGDGTRLSIL.

The genes are TRBV4-1 and TRBJ2-5; TRBD2 matches 7 bases. Germline V gives CDR1 MGHRA, CDR2 YSYEKL. This CDR3 contains 16 residues. Trimming at V came to 4 bases and at J to 1 base, leaving 9 bases not matched to a gene. The CDR3 DNA reads TGCGCCAGCAGCCGAGGCCCCGGGACTACCCAAGAGACCCAGTACTTC. Translated, it gives CASSRGPGTTQETQYF.

This clone was detected a few times. The rearrangement joins TRBV7-9 to TRBJ2-3; D unclear. V was clipped by 5 bases and J by 2 bases, with 11 bases between them. The CDR3 runs to 14 residues. Germline lookup yields CDR1 SEHNR and CDR2 FQNEAQ (reference sequence). CDR3 in DNA: TGTGCCAGCAGCCTATTTCTAAACACAGATACGCAGTATTTT. It translates to CASSLFLNTDTQYF.

The V gene is TRBV10-3, the J gene TRBJ2-6, with 10 nucleotides matching TRBD1. CDR3 size: 17 residues. The V segment lost 6 bases and the J segment 0 bases; nucleotides outside the gene matches: 5. CDR1 and CDR2 (germline): ENHRY, SYGVKD. This CDR3 reads CAIRGTGDNSGANVLTF. CDR3 DNA sequence: TGTGCCATCAGGGGGACAGGGGACAACTCTGGGGCCAACGTCCTGACTTTC.

V and J are TRBV19 and TRBJ2-2; no firm D call. The CDR3 extends over 13 amino acids. CDR1 and CDR2 from the germline V gene are LNHDA and SQIVND (reference sequence). V lost 6 bases, J lost 4 bases, and 9 bases lay in between. The CDR3 is CASSLDRTGELFF. The CDR3 DNA reads as TGTGCCAGTAGCCTAGACCGCACCGGGGAGCTGTTTTTT. The variable domain in full, completed from reference TRBV19 and TRBJ2-2, reads DGGITQSPKYLFRKEGQNVTLSCEQNLNHDAMYWYRQDPGQGLRLIYYSQIVNDFQKGDIAEGYSVSREKKESFPLTVTSAQKNPTAFYLCASSLDRTGELFFGEGSRLTVL.

This clone turned up a few times. J is TRBJ2-7 and V is TRBV9; 8 nucleotides line up with TRBD1. V was clipped by 4 bases and J by 7 bases; unmatched bases: 10. The CDR3 contains 14 residues. Per the germline V gene, CDR1 is SGDLS and CDR2 is YYNGEE. The CDR3: CASSSRQGWREQYF. CDR3 coding DNA: TGTGCCAGCAGCTCCAGACAGGGGTGGAGGGAGCAGTACTTC.

This clone was seen a handful of times. The chain uses TRBV15 and TRBJ1-1, with TRBD1 matching over 7 bases. Germline trimming cut 5 bases from V and 0 bases from J; bases unmatched to any gene: 3. CDR3 length equals 14 residues. Germline V lookup: CDR1 LNHNV, CDR2 YYDKDF (reference sequence). The CDR3 DNA sequence: TGTGCCACCAGCTCGGGACAGTTGAACACTGAAGCTTTCTTT. Its protein product is CATSSGQLNTEAFF.

This clone was seen more than once but under ten times. The CDR3 region is CASSLKLPGGFF. CDR3 sequence (DNA): TGTGCCAGCAGCTTAAAGCTCCCGGGAGGATTCTTT. The chain employs TRBV7-2 and TRBJ1-1, with no clear D. This CDR3 contains 12 residues. Trimming removed 2 bases at V and 14 bases at J, with 15 bases between. The germline CDR1 and CDR2 sequences are SGHTA and FQGNSA. Complete variable domain (other parts from reference TRBV7-2 and TRBJ1-1): GAGVSQSPSNKVTEKGKDVELRCDPISGHTALYWYRQSLGQGLEFLIYFQGNSAPDKSGLPSDRFSAERTGGSVSTLTIQRTQQEDSAVYLCASSLKLPGGFFGQGTRLTVV.

This clone has just a few counts. CDR3 sequence reads: CAWREPGGSYEQYF. In DNA form, the CDR3 reads TGTGCCTGGAGGGAGCCCGGGGGATCCTACGAGCAGTACTTC. The rearrangement uses TRBV30 and TRBJ2-7; a possible D gene is TRBD2 (6 bases). The CDR3 totals 14 residues. Trimming left V 3 bases short and J 1 base short, with 13 bases between. Per the germline V gene, CDR1 is GTSNPN and CDR2 is SVGIG (reference sequence).

DNA for the CDR3: TGTGCCTGGAGCCATGTACCGACAGGGTCCACTGAAGCTTTCTTT. Its protein is CAWSHVPTGSTEAFF. The gene calls are TRBV30 and TRBJ1-1, with TRBD1 matching 7 bases. This CDR3 contains 15 residues. CDR1 is GTSNPN and CDR2 is SVGIG in the germline V gene (reference sequence). V lost 3 bases and J lost 4; bases outside the gene matches: 11.

This clone has more than one count but fewer than ten. This chain uses TRBV28 with TRBJ2-7; D gene unclear. Per the germline V gene, CDR1 is MDHEN and CDR2 is SYDVKM. The CDR3 consists of 14 residues. Trimming shortened V by 3 bases and J by 2 bases, and 11 bases separated the two germline ends. The CDR3 is CASSFRGGTYEQYF. The CDR3 region has the DNA TGTGCCAGCAGTTTCCGCGGCGGAACCTACGAGCAGTACTTC.

The rearrangement links TRBV4-1 to TRBJ1-2; the match to TRBD1 covers 9 bases. CDR1 is MGHRA, CDR2 YSYEKL, per germline. The CDR3 spans 14 residues. The ends lost 6 bases at V and 4 bases at J; junction bases unmatched: 6. The CDR3 here is CASSPGQGIYGYTF. CDR3 DNA sequence: TGCGCCAGCAGTCCGGGACAGGGCATCTATGGCTACACCTTC.

This clone has more than one count but fewer than ten. The rearrangement links TRBV6-5 to TRBJ2-6; D is ambiguous. This CDR3 is 16 amino acids long. Germline CDR1 reads MNHEY; CDR2 reads SVGAGI. The V and J ends lost 0 bases and 0 bases respectively, with 6 bases between them. Here the CDR3 reads CASSYSSRSGANVLTF. The CDR3 nucleotides are TGTGCCAGCAGTTACTCTTCGCGCTCTGGGGCCAACGTCCTGACTTTC.

This sequence joins TRBV5-1 and TRBJ2-1; D may be TRBD1 (5 bases). Per the germline V gene, CDR1 is SGHRS and CDR2 is YFSETQ. This CDR3 comprises 13 residues. V was shortened by 4 bases and J by 4 bases, with 9 bases between the two germline ends. DNA for the CDR3: TGCGCCAGCAGCACCGACAGATACAATGAGCAGTTCTTC. This sequence encodes CASSTDRYNEQFF.

This clone was seen more than once but under ten times. The chain has TRBV25-1 and TRBJ1-2, with 9 bases that match TRBD1. The trim removed 1 base at V and 7 bases at J, leaving 4 bases unmatched. The CDR3 length is 14 residues. The germline gives CDR1 MGHDK, CDR2 SYGVNS. As DNA, the CDR3 is TGTGCCAGCAGTGAATTGGGGACAGGGCCTGGCTACACCTTC. Translated: CASSELGTGPGYTF.

This clone was observed a handful of times. This chain joins TRBV21-1 and TRBJ2-5; TRBD2, as called in the table, went unchecked against the DNA. TRBV21-1 represents a pseudogene. The CDR3 contains 15 residues. The CDR3 sequence: CASSKPEATEETQYF. The CDR3 DNA reads TGTGCCAGCAGCAAGCCCGAAGCGACTGAGGAGACCCAGTACTTC.

The rearrangement joins TRBV11-3 to TRBJ2-2, with D uncertain. There are 13 residues in the CDR3. Trimming shortened V by 1 base and J by 8 bases, and 8 bases separated the two germline ends. CDR1 is SGHNT, CDR2 YENEEA, per germline. DNA of the CDR3: TGTGCCAGCAGCTTAGCCCCGTTGGGGGAGCTGTTTTTT. It encodes CASSLAPLGELFF.

This clone has just a few counts. The rearrangement links TRBV7-9 to TRBJ1-3; a possible D gene is TRBD1 (6 bases). Trimming removed 3 bases at V and 0 bases at J, with 9 bases between. This CDR3 is built from 15 residues. Germline-derived CDR1 and CDR2 are SEHNR and FQNEAQ (reference sequence). The CDR3 spells CASSFRDTSGNTIYF. The CDR3 nucleotides read TGTGCCAGCAGCTTCCGGGACACCTCTGGAAACACCATATATTTT.

This clone was counted only a few times. J is TRBJ2-7 and V is TRBV28; the match to TRBD2 covers 7 bases. The CDR3 has 16 residues. Germline CDR1 reads MDHEN; CDR2 reads SYDVKM. J gave up 2 bases and V 4 bases, and 11 bases lay outside the gene matches. CDR3 loop: CASSSLTAGAPYEQYF. The CDR3 region has the DNA TGTGCCAGCAGTTCCCTCACGGCGGGAGCCCCCTACGAGCAGTACTTC.

The gene calls are TRBV4-3 and TRBJ2-1; 7 bases fit TRBD2. V lost 0 bases to trimming and J lost 10 bases; unmatched junction nucleotides: 12. The CDR3 covers 16 residues. The V gene's germline CDR1 is LGHNA and CDR2 YSLEER. The CDR3 spells CASSQDPAGELGEQFF. The CDR3 DNA follows: TGCGCCAGCAGCCAAGACCCCGCGGGAGAGCTCGGGGAGCAGTTCTTC.

Only a few counts were recorded for this clone. J is TRBJ2-5 and V is TRBV25-1; 7 positions agree with TRBD2. There are 15 residues in the CDR3. Germline loops: CDR1 MGHDK, CDR2 SYGVNS. Trimming cost V 6 bases and J 2 bases; bases outside gene matches: 9. The CDR3 coding sequence is TGTGCCAGCAGCAGCGGCGGGGGACCACAAGAGACCCAGTACTTC. It encodes CASSSGGGPQETQYF.

This clone has only a few counts. The chain carries TRBV5-1 and TRBJ2-5; TRBD1 might be the D (5 bases). CDR1 is SGHRS, CDR2 YFSETQ, per germline. The V gene lost 2 bases and the J gene lost 1 base, with 12 bases spanning the gap. The CDR3 is 15 residues long. CDR3 residues: CASSFLEQAQETQYF. The DNA for the CDR3 is TGCGCCAGCAGCTTCCTGGAACAGGCCCAAGAGACCCAGTACTTC.